The T cell receptor beta chain described here comes from a study of siplizumab effects on memory and regulatory T cells. Study-level points and caveats: Roughly 80-96% of proliferating CD4+ or CD8+ clones lacked an assignable naive or memory phenotype. Unstimulated naive T cells seemed to show more diversity than memory cells did, and they also seemed to be among the major contributors to the alloresponse.

Details on this clone: Its antigen is not identified.

TCRdb keeps only in-frame clones here, not all; method: immunoSEQ multiplex PCR. The sample carries around 110,000 clones, approximately 94% recorded once. V was pared by 4 bases and J by 5 bases, with 14 bases between. Germline assignment: CDR1 SGHNT and CDR2 YYREEE (reference sequence). The CDR3 spans 14 residues. This sequence originates from a human donor in good health. The sample was non-Treg CD4+ T cells sorted from blood. This sequence joins TRBV5-4 and TRBJ2-3; possibly TRBD2 for D (5 bases). The CDR3 protein is CASSPDLAGDTQYF. CDR3 bases: TGTGCCAGCAGCCCGGACCTGGCGGGAGATACGCAGTATTTT.